This T cell receptor beta chain is drawn from a study of shared clonotypes between healthy human individuals. All participating donors were Caucasian adults from Nashville, Tennessee. The unsorted samples had 70 million to 100 million PBMCs used for genomic DNA. Findings and caveats of the study: The study sampled only blood, and tissue repertoires likely differ.

The junction had 4 bases not matched to a gene; V was cut back by 6 bases and J by 6 bases. This CDR3 has 12 residues. From germline, CDR1 is SNHLY and CDR2 FYNNEI. Unsorted PBMC DNA sequencing spanned ten immunoSEQ deep assay plates. Only in-frame clones appear in the TCRdb table, and some are missing; sequencing was by immunoSEQ multiplex PCR. Here the sample spans 500,000 to 650,000 clones, around 77% being singletons. A word on this clone: Its antigen remains unidentified.

This sequence was found in a woman aged 40 to 49 in good health. Some clones in this sample may be carry-over from other donors' samples. The rearrangement joins TRBV2 to TRBJ1-2; 7 nucleotides align to TRBD1. Sample: PBMCs. For the CDR3, the DNA is TGTGCCAGCAGCAGGGGGAGCGATGGCTACACCTTC. Translating it yields CASSRGSDGYTF.